The 31 T cell receptor beta chains below all came from one sample that was sequenced in a study of early T cells in non-severe SARS-CoV-2 infection. TCRdb recomputed calls from the 5' RACE reads with MiXCR, one row per CDR3 protein. Of about 86,000 distinct CDR3 sequences listed, 13% to 15% are singletons. Sample: whole blood. All receptors come from an adult who was a healthcare worker with PCR-confirmed SARS-CoV-2 infection or an uninfected control (not recorded which).

The J gene is TRBJ2-1, the V gene TRBV20-1, with 13 bases that match TRBD2. V shed 2 bases, J shed 8 bases, and the junction held 6 bases outside the gene matches. Germline V gene data show CDR1 as DFQATT and CDR2 as SNEGSKA (reference sequence). This CDR3 has 15 residues. The CDR3 nucleotides read TGCAGTGCTAGACTGAGGACTAGCGGGAGTGATGAGCAGTTCTTC. Residues: CSARLRTSGSDEQFF.

The chain links TRBV15 to TRBJ1-5, with 9 bases that match TRBD1. The CDR3 length is 16 residues. The J segment lost 5 bases and the V segment lost 1 base, leaving 6 bases of the junction unmatched. Germline V CDR1 and CDR2: LNHNV, YYDKDF (reference sequence). This CDR3 reads CATSRAEDRGDQPQHF. The CDR3 nucleotides read TGTGCCACCAGCAGAGCAGAGGACAGGGGTGATCAGCCCCAGCATTTT.

V usage is TRBV30 and J usage is TRBJ1-2, with 9 nucleotides matching TRBD1. Trimming at V came to 5 bases and at J to 4 bases, leaving 5 bases not matched to a gene. The CDR3 runs 13 residues. Germline CDR1 and CDR2: GTSNPN and SVGIG (reference sequence). This CDR3 is CAWRTGEFYGYTF. CDR3 coding DNA: TGTGCCTGGCGGACAGGGGAATTCTATGGCTACACCTTC.

This clonotype has only a few counts. The CDR3 sequence is CASSLLGGRETQYF. The CDR3 region has the DNA TGTGCCAGCAGCCTGCTTGGCGGGAGAGAGACCCAGTACTTC. The J gene is TRBJ2-5, the V gene TRBV7-3, with TRBD2 matching over 7 bases. This CDR3 region has 14 residues. Trimming removed 5 bases from V and 4 bases from J; junction bases left unmatched: 7. The V gene's germline CDR1 is SGHTA and CDR2 FQGTGA.

A few counts support this clonotype. The chain recombines TRBV7-6 with TRBJ2-7, with 11 bases fitting TRBD2. Germline-derived CDR1 and CDR2 are SGHVS and FNYEAQ. V shed 3 bases and J 4 bases; nucleotides not matched to a gene: 8. This CDR3 comprises 16 residues. The CDR3 bases are TGTGCCAGCAGCTTCGGACTAGCGGGTACAACGTACGAGCAGTACTTC. It translates to CASSFGLAGTTYEQYF.

The chain joins TRBV5-1 to TRBJ1-4, with a tentative D call TRBD1 (6 bases). The CDR3 contains 14 residues. In germline, CDR1 is SGHRS, CDR2 YFSETQ. V was trimmed by 2 bases and J by 7 bases, leaving 12 bases between them. The CDR3 protein is CASSFLGQIEKLFF. For the CDR3, the DNA is TGCGCCAGCAGCTTTTTAGGACAGATTGAAAAACTGTTTTTT.

To note about this clonotype: Being one base from a much bigger clone, this may be a read error. The V call is TRBV7-6, the J call TRBJ2-1; 16 positions agree with TRBD2. The junction had 2 bases not matched to a gene; V was cut back by 3 bases and J by 9 bases. This CDR3 region has 15 residues. Germline CDR1 and CDR2: SGHVS and FNYEAQ. The CDR3 sequence: CASSLGLAGGSEQFF. CDR3 sequence (DNA): TGTGCCAGCAGCTTGGGACTAGCGGGAGGGAGTGAGCAGTTCTTC.

A remark on this clonotype: A clone one base away is much larger, so this may be a read error. Written as DNA, the CDR3 is TGTGCCAGCAGTTCCTACGATGAGCAGTTCTTC. Protein: CASSSYDEQFF. This chain links TRBV6-2 or TRBV6-3 with TRBJ2-1; D is ambiguous. Germline CDR1 reads MNHEY; CDR2 reads SVGEGT. The CDR3 has 11 residues.

This clonotype was seen many times. This rearrangement joins TRBV3-1 to TRBJ1-1; TRBD1 is a possible D gene (5 bases). Between the trimmed V and J ends, which lost 1 base and 4 bases, there was a span of 10 bases. The length of the CDR3 is 14 residues. Germline V lookup: CDR1 LGHDT, CDR2 YNNKEL (reference sequence). The CDR3: CASSQVAGSTEAFF. CDR3 sequence (DNA): TGTGCCAGCAGCCAAGTTGCAGGGAGCACTGAAGCTTTCTTT.

This clonotype has just a few counts. V usage is TRBV2 and J usage is TRBJ1-1, with D hard to call. Trimming shortened V by 8 bases and J by 1 base, and 8 bases separated the two germline ends. Germline CDR1 SNHLY, CDR2 FYNNEI. This CDR3 spans 12 amino acids. The CDR3 spells CASGYRNTEAFF. In DNA form, the CDR3 reads TGTGCCAGCGGGTACCGGAACACTGAAGCTTTCTTT.

This clonotype was picked up many times. The V and J genes are TRBV7-6 and TRBJ2-5; D ambiguous. V shed 5 bases and J shed 6 bases, with 10 bases lying between them. The CDR3 sequence is 12 residues long. Per the germline V gene, CDR1 is SGHVS and CDR2 is FNYEAQ. The CDR3 DNA reads TGTGCCAGCAGCATTAGCTTAAAGACCCAGTACTTC. It translates to CASSISLKTQYF. Combining the CDR3 with reference TRBV7-6 and TRBJ2-5 gives the whole variable domain GAGVSQSPRYKVTKRGQDVALRCDPISGHVSLYWYRQALGQGPEFLTYFNYEAQQDKSGLPNDRFSAERPEGSISTLTIQRTEQRDSAMYRCASSISLKTQYFGPGTRLLVL.

This clonotype has more than one count but fewer than ten. V and J are TRBV18 and TRBJ1-1; 7 nucleotides align to TRBD1. Trimming took 6 bases from V and 5 from J; bases not matched to a gene: 9. The CDR3 sequence is 14 residues long. In germline, CDR1 is KGHSH, CDR2 LQKENI. The CDR3 protein is CASSLTGERTEAFF. The CDR3 DNA reads as TGTGCCAGCTCTCTTACAGGGGAGAGGACTGAAGCTTTCTTT. Together with reference TRBV18 and TRBJ1-1, the CDR3 gives the full variable domain: NAGVMQNPRHLVRRRGQEARLRCSPMKGHSHVYWYRQLPEEGLKFMVYLQKENIIDESGMPKERFSAEFPKEGPSILRIQQVVRGDSAAYFCASSLTGERTEAFFGQGTRLTVV.

This clonotype was found a few times. The chain combines TRBV3-1 with TRBJ2-3; TRBD1 matches at 8 bases. Unmatched junction bases numbered 8, after V lost 3 bases and J lost 3 bases. Germline lookup yields CDR1 LGHDT and CDR2 YNNKEL (reference sequence). This CDR3 comprises 16 residues. The CDR3 loop reads CASSQDDRGLTDTQYF. The CDR3 bases are TGTGCCAGCAGCCAGGACGACAGGGGTTTGACAGATACGCAGTATTTT.

The genes are TRBV5-1 and TRBJ1-3; D remains ambiguous. V dropped 3 bases and J dropped 11 bases, with 18 bases sitting between them. This CDR3 has 14 residues. Germline V gene data show CDR1 as SGHRS and CDR2 as YFSETQ. CDR3 coding DNA: TGCGCCAGCAGCTCTGGAGTACTGGAGAACGCCATATATTTT. This codes for CASSSGVLENAIYF.

To note about this clonotype: No conserved phenylalanine or tryptophan is present at the end of the CDR3, so a read error is the likely explanation. This rearrangement joins TRBV18 to TRBJ2-4, with TRBD1 matching 8 bases. This CDR3 has 16 amino acids. Trimming took 3 bases from V and 0 from J; bases not matched to a gene: 4. CDR1 KGHSH and CDR2 LQKENI come from the germline V gene. CDR3 loop: CASSPPGQAAKNIQYY. Written as DNA, the CDR3 is TGTGCCAGCTCACCCCCGGGACAGGCAGCCAAAAACATTCAGTACTAC.

Here the CDR3 DNA reads TGTGCAGTTGCCGGACTAGCGGTAAATGAGCAGTTCTTC. Its protein product is CAVAGLAVNEQFF. The gene calls are TRBV7-9 and TRBJ2-1, with 10 bases that match TRBD2. Germline CDR1 is SEHNR and CDR2 is FQNEAQ (reference sequence). This CDR3 has 13 residues.

This chain uses TRBV12-3 or TRBV12-4 with TRBJ2-5, with D hard to call. This CDR3 has 13 amino acids. V was cut by 5 bases and J by 5 bases, with 12 bases left in between. The CDR3 here is CASSPRLRETQYF. CDR3 sequence (DNA): TGTGCCAGCAGTCCCCGGCTGAGGGAGACCCAGTACTTC.

V usage is TRBV12-3 or TRBV12-4 and J usage is TRBJ2-1, with D possibly matching TRBD2 (5 bases). Trimming left V 3 bases short and J 10 bases short, with 16 bases between. The CDR3 has 14 residues. CDR3 in DNA: TGTGCCAGCAGTTTGTTTGCTAGCCTTCAGGAGCAGTTCTTC. This encodes CASSLFASLQEQFF.

In this sample, this clonotype turned up once. A much bigger clone sits one base away, suggesting this may be a read error. V usage is TRBV25-1 and J usage is TRBJ2-1; TRBD2 is a possible D gene (5 bases). The J call is uncertain, as TRBJ2-7 better fits the DNA end. CDR1 and CDR2 (germline): MGHDK, SYGVNS. This CDR3 spans 17 amino acids. The CDR3 spells CASSEWGGRPTYNEQYF. The DNA for the CDR3 is TGTGCCAGCAGTGAATGGGGTGGGAGACCTACCTACAATGAGCAGTACTTC.

This chain joins TRBV7-7 and TRBJ2-3, with TRBD1 identical over 9 bases. This CDR3 has 15 residues. Germline trimming cut 1 base from V and 3 bases from J; bases unmatched to any gene: 2. The germline V gene has CDR1 SSHAT and CDR2 FNYEAQ (reference sequence). CDR3 sequence reads: CASSLGQGVTDTQYF. In DNA, the CDR3 is TGTGCCAGCAGCTTAGGACAGGGGGTTACAGATACGCAGTATTTT.

The chain has TRBV7-9 and TRBJ1-1, with D possibly matching TRBD1 (5 bases). CDR1 and CDR2 (germline): SEHNR, FQNEAQ (reference sequence). The ends were cut back, 5 bases at V and 11 bases at J, with 18 bases in the middle. This CDR3 region has 13 residues. The CDR3 DNA sequence: TGTGCCAGCAGCCTCGGACATGGTTTGAATGCTTTCTTT. Protein product: CASSLGHGLNAFF.

This clonotype was seen more than once but under ten times. The chain is built from TRBV3-1 and TRBJ2-7; D ambiguous. Germline lookup yields CDR1 LGHDT and CDR2 YNNKEL (reference sequence). This CDR3 has 14 amino acids. V was pared by 8 bases and J by 2 bases, with 16 bases between. CDR3 residues: CASCGPGRPYEQYF. The DNA of the CDR3 is TGTGCCAGCTGTGGGCCAGGCCGTCCCTACGAGCAGTACTTC.

This rearrangement joins TRBV29-1 to TRBJ2-7, with TRBD1 matching 9 bases. CDR1 SQVTM and CDR2 ANQGSEA come from the germline V gene. The CDR3 runs to 14 residues. Unmatched junction bases numbered 2, after V lost 0 bases and J lost 2 bases. For the CDR3, the DNA is TGCAGCGTTGAAGAGGGGACAGGGACCTACGAGCAGTACTTC. Protein product: CSVEEGTGTYEQYF.

This sequence joins TRBV19 and TRBJ2-1; D gene uncertain. V dropped 2 bases and J dropped 5 bases, with 7 bases sitting between them. The CDR3 sequence is 13 residues long. Germline V lookup: CDR1 LNHDA, CDR2 SQIVND (reference sequence). The CDR3: CASSIKGHNEQFF. The CDR3 DNA is TGTGCCAGTAGTATAAAGGGTCACAATGAGCAGTTCTTC. The full variable domain, in which reference TRBV19 and TRBJ2-1 provide the parts outside the CDR3, is DGGITQSPKYLFRKEGQNVTLSCEQNLNHDAMYWYRQDPGQGLRLIYYSQIVNDFQKGDIAEGYSVSREKKESFPLTVTSAQKNPTAFYLCASSIKGHNEQFFGPGTRLTVL.

This clonotype was found a few times. The chain is built from TRBV20-1 and TRBJ1-2; TRBD1 might be the D (5 bases). The germline gives CDR1 DFQATT, CDR2 SNEGSKA (reference sequence). Deletions cut 5 bases from V and 0 bases from J, with 10 bases between. The CDR3 loop spans 13 amino acids. The CDR3 sequence: CSAVTASNYGYTF. Written as DNA, the CDR3 is TGCAGTGCTGTGACAGCATCTAACTATGGCTACACCTTC.

Only a few counts were recorded for this clonotype. The chain has TRBV30 and TRBJ2-1, with D unclear. There are 13 residues in the CDR3. V gave up 2 bases and J gave up 7 bases, with 12 bases separating them. Per the germline V gene, CDR1 is GTSNPN and CDR2 is SVGIG (reference sequence). This CDR3 is CAWSYGPRNEQFF. The DNA for the CDR3 is TGTGCCTGGAGTTATGGACCCCGAAATGAGCAGTTCTTC. The entire variable domain, with the rest obtained from reference TRBV30 and TRBJ2-1, is as follows: SQTIHQWPATLVQPVGSPLSLECTVEGTSNPNLYWYRQAAGRGLQLLFYSVGIGQISSEVPQNLSASRPQDRQFILSSKKLLLSDSGFYLCAWSYGPRNEQFFGPGTRLTVL.

This clonotype was detected a few times. The J gene is TRBJ1-5, the V gene TRBV30, with D maybe TRBD1 (6 bases). The CDR3 contains 17 residues. The germline V gene encodes CDR1 GTSNPN and CDR2 SVGIG (reference sequence). V lost 1 base and J lost 2, with 18 bases in between. The CDR3 sequence is CAWSEDRTTLGNQPQHF. CDR3 bases: TGTGCCTGGAGTGAAGACAGGACTACATTAGGCAATCAGCCCCAGCATTTT.

This clonotype was observed a few times. V is TRBV11-2 and J is TRBJ2-5; 7 nucleotides line up with TRBD1. The V gene end was trimmed by 0 bases and the J gene end by 2 bases; junction bases not matched to a gene: 6. The CDR3 totals 16 residues. Germline CDR1 reads SGHAT; CDR2 reads FQNNGV. The CDR3 protein is CASSLDYGTAQETQYF. As DNA, the CDR3 is TGTGCCAGCAGCTTAGATTACGGGACAGCACAAGAGACCCAGTACTTC.

This chain connects TRBV5-6 to TRBJ2-7, with D possibly TRBD2 on 6 matching bases. Germline-derived CDR1 and CDR2 are SGHDT and YYEEEE. The CDR3 has 15 amino acids. The V and J ends lost 0 bases and 2 bases respectively, with 12 bases between them. CDR3 in DNA: TGTGCCAGCAGCTTGGATGGAGGGCTTGCCTACGAGCAGTACTTC. Residues: CASSLDGGLAYEQYF. Full variable domain (missing parts from reference TRBV5-6 and TRBJ2-7): DAGVTQSPTHLIKTRGQQVTLRCSPKSGHDTVSWYQQALGQGPQFIFQYYEEEERQRGNFPDRFSGHQFPNYSSELNVNALLLGDSALYLCASSLDGGLAYEQYFGPGTRLTVT.

V gene TRBV29-1 combines with J gene TRBJ2-4; D unclear. The CDR3 extends over 10 amino acids. V was cut by 6 bases and J by 7 bases, with 7 bases left in between. CDR1 SQVTM and CDR2 ANQGSEA come from the germline V gene. CDR3 sequence: CSVGGNIQYF. CDR3 coding DNA: TGCAGCGTAGGTGGGAACATTCAGTACTTC.

The chain has TRBV7-8 and TRBJ1-3; weak D call: TRBD1 (5 bases). Germline CDR1 reads SGHVS; CDR2 reads FQNEAQ. V was pared by 1 base and J by 3 bases, with 7 bases between. The CDR3 is 14 amino acids. Written as DNA, the CDR3 is TGTGCCAGCAGCTTAGGGACAAGTGGAAACACCATATATTTT. Its protein product is CASSLGTSGNTIYF.